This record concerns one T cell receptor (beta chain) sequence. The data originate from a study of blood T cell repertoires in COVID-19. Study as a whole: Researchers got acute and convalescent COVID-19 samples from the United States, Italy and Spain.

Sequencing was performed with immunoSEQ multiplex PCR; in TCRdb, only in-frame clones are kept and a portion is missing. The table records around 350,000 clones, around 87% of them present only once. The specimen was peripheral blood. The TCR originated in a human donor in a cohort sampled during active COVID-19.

In nucleotides, the CDR3 is TGTGCCTGGAGTTACCCGGGACAGGGGAACATTCAGTACTTC. Its translation is CAWSYPGQGNIQYF. This chain connects TRBV30 to TRBJ2-4; 10 positions match TRBD1. V gave up 2 bases and J gave up 7 bases; unmatched junction bases: 5. Per germline, CDR1 GTSNPN and CDR2 SVGIG (reference sequence). CDR3 length: 14 residues.